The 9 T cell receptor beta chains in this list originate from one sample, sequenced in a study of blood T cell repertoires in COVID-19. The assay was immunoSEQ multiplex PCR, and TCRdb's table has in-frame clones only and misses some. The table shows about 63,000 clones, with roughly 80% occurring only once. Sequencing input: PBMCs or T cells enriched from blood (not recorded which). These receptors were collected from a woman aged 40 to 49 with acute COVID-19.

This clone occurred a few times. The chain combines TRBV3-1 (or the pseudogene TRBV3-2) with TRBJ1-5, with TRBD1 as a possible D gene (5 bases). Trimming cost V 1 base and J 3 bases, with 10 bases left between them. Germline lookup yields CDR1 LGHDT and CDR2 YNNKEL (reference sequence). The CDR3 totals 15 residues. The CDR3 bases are TGTGCCAGCAGCCAAGCATCGGGGGACAATCAGCCCCAGCATTTT. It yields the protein CASSQASGDNQPQHF.

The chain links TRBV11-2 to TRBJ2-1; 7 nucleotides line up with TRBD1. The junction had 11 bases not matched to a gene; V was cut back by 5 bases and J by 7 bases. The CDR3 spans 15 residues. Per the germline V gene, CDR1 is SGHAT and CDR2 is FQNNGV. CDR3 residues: CASSPTGRGWNEQFF. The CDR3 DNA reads TGTGCCAGCAGCCCGACGGGCAGGGGGTGGAATGAGCAGTTCTTC.

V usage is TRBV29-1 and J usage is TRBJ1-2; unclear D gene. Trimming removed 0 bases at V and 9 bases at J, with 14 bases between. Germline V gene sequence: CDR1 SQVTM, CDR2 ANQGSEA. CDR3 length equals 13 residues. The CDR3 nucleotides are TGCAGCGTTGAAGATGGCGGCGGACTTAGCTACACCTTC. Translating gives CSVEDGGGLSYTF.

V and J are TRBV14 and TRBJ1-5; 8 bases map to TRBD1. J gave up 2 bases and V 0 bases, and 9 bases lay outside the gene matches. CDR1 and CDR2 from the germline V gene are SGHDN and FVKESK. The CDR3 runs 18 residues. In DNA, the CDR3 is TGTGCCAGCAGCCAAGAAGGATCAGGGGGCTTTTGCAATCAGCCCCAGCATTTT. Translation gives CASSQEGSGGFCNQPQHF.

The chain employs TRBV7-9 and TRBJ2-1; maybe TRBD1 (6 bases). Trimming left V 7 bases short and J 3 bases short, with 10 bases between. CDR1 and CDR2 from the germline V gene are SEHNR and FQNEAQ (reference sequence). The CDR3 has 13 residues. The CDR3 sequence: CASTWDNYNEQFF. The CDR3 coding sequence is TGTGCCAGCACCTGGGACAACTACAATGAGCAGTTCTTC.

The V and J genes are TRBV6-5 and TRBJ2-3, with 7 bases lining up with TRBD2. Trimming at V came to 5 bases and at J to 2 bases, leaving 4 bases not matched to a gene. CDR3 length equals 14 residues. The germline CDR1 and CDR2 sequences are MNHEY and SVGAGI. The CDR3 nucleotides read TGTGCCAGCAGTAGGGACTACCTCACAGATACGCAGTATTTT. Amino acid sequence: CASSRDYLTDTQYF.

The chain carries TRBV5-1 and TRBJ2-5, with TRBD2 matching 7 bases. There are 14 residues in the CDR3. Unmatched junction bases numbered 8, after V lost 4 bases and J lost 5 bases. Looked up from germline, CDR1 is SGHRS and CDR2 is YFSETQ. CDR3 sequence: CASSPGGSGETQYF. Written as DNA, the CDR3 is TGCGCCAGCAGCCCGGGGGGATCTGGGGAGACCCAGTACTTC. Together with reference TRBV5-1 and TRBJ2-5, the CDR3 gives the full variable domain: KAGVTQTPRYLIKTRGQQVTLSCSPISGHRSVSWYQQTPGQGLQFLFEYFSETQRNKGNFPGRFSGRQFSNSRSEMNVSTLELGDSALYLCASSPGGSGETQYFGPGTRLLVL.

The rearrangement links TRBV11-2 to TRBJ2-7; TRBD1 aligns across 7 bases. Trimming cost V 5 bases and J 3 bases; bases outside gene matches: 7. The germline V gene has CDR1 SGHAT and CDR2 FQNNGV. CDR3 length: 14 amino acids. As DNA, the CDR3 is TGTGCCAGCAGCCTTACAGGGGAGTACTACGAGCAGTACTTC. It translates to CASSLTGEYYEQYF.

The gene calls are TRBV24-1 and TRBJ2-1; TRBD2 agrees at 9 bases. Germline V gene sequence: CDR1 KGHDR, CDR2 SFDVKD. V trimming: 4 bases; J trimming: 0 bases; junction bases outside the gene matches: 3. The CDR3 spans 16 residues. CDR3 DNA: TGTGCCACCAGTGACCTTAGCGGGAGCTCCTACAATGAGCAGTTCTTC. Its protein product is CATSDLSGSSYNEQFF.